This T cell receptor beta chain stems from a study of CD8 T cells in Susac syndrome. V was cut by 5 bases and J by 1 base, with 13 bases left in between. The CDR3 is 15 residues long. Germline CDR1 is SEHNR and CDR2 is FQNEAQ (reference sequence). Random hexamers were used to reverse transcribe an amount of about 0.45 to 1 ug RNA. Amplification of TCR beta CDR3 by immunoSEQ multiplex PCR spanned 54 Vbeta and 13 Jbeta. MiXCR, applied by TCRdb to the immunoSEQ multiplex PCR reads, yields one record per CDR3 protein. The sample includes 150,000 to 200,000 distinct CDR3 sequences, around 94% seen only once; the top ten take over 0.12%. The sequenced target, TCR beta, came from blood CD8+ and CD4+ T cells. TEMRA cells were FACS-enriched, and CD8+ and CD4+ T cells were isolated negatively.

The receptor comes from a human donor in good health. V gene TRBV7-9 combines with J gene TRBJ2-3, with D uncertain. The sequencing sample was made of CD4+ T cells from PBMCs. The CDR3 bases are TGTGCCAGCAGCGGTCCCACCCGGGGCACAGATACGCAGTATTTT. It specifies CASSGPTRGTDTQYF. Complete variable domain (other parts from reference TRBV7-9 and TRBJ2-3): DTGVSQNPRHKITKRGQNVTFRCDPISEHNRLYWYRQTLGQGPEFLTYFQNEAQLEKSRLLSDRFSAERPKGSFSTLEIQRTEQGDSAMYLCASSGPTRGTDTQYFGPGTRLTVL.